Below are 5 T cell receptor beta chains sequenced from a single sample in a study of blood T cell repertoires in COVID-19. TCRdb's table, derived via immunoSEQ multiplex PCR, lists solely in-frame clones and lacks some. The repertoire consists of around 200,000 clones, with roughly nine tenths occurring once and the leading ten covering 2.5% to 3%. The source material was PBMCs or T cells enriched from blood (not recorded which). These TCRs come from a woman in her twenties or thirties who had recovered from COVID-19.

The gene calls are TRBV12-5 and TRBJ1-1, with TRBD1 as a possible D gene (6 bases). V was pared by 5 bases and J by 4 bases, with 11 bases between. CDR3 size: 13 residues. Germline V lookup: CDR1 LGHNT, CDR2 FRNRAP. DNA of the CDR3: TGTGCTAGTGGTCCGTCAGGGGTCACTGAAGCTTTCTTT. It translates to CASGPSGVTEAFF.

V is TRBV11-1 and J is TRBJ1-1, with D hard to call. V lost 4 bases and J 1 base, leaving 7 bases between the germline ends. The germline gives CDR1 SGHAT, CDR2 FQDESV (reference sequence). This CDR3 is 13 amino acids long. DNA of the CDR3: TGTGCCAGCAGCTCAGAAAGGAACACTGAAGCTTTCTTT. Translation: CASSSERNTEAFF.

The V and J genes are TRBV29-1 and TRBJ2-1, with 7 nucleotides matching TRBD2. Losses at the gene ends were 4 bases for V and 6 bases for J; bases not matched to a gene: 9. CDR3 length equals 14 residues. Per germline, CDR1 SQVTM and CDR2 ANQGSEA. The CDR3 reads CSVGLAGAINEQFF. Written as DNA, the CDR3 is TGCAGCGTTGGACTAGCTGGAGCTATCAATGAGCAGTTCTTC.

The chain links TRBV21-1 to TRBJ2-5; the table's D gene call, TRBD2, was not cross checked with the DNA. TRBV21-1 constitutes a pseudogene. The CDR3 is 13 amino acids. CDR3 region: CASTGTSRETQYF. In nucleotides, the CDR3 is TGTGCCAGCACCGGGACTAGCAGGGAGACCCAGTACTTC.

The V and J genes are TRBV12-3 or TRBV12-4 and TRBJ1-1, with D maybe TRBD1 (5 bases). The CDR3 has 13 amino acids. The V and J ends lost 5 bases and 6 bases respectively, with 13 bases between them. Here the CDR3 reads CASSLGHPAEAFF. The CDR3 coding sequence is TGTGCCAGCAGTCTAGGACACCCTGCTGAAGCTTTCTTT.